Detailed here is one TCR beta chain. What it recognizes is unknown. This sample was taken from a study of CD8+CD57+ T cells in acquired aplastic anemia. Overall study findings and caveats: Patients did not significantly differ from controls in CD8+ Simpson's diversity. The same twenty-nine CD8+ CDR3 sequences occurred in patients and in controls.

V lost 3 bases, J lost 3 bases, and 10 bases stayed unmatched. The CDR3 length is 16 residues. Germline CDR1 reads MGHRA; CDR2 reads YSYEKL. The sequenced patients had an expansion of CD8+CD57+ cells seen by flow cytometry. All patients had severe acquired aplastic anemia. Researchers used genomic DNA as the template to profile TCR beta VDJ and CDR3. Each CDR3 protein gets one entry after TCRdb re-called the reads with MiXCR. The sample carries around 430,000 distinct CDR3 sequences, about a third recorded once. Sequencing was done on a sample of sorted CD4+, CD8+, or CD8+CD57+ T cells (not recorded which) from PBMCs. This chain uses TRBV4-1 with TRBJ1-2; TRBD1 matches 7 bases. This TCR was sampled from a human donor with aplastic anemia. CDR3 coding DNA: TGCGCCAGCAGCCAGGGCGTGGCAGGGGGGGACTATGGCTACACCTTC. Translation gives CASSQGVAGGDYGYTF.